This is a list of T cell receptor beta chains from one sample in a study of cytomegalovirus exposure and HLA in healthy donors. The protocol was immunoSEQ multiplex PCR, while the TCRdb copy is restricted to in-frame clones and leaves out a portion. The table has under 400,000 clones, 70% to 90% seen once; the top ten hold more than 0.95%. Specimen: PBMCs. These receptors all stem from a man aged 25 to 40 in good health and CMV-seronegative. Each CDR3 is given with its conserved first and last residue. D genes are given only for firm matches. Size values are once, few and many counts, or a class for expanded clones, and some rows have none.

once	TRBV6-6	TRBJ1-6	NA	CASTREGVYNSPLHF	TGTGCCAGCACCCGGGAGGGGGTTTATAATTCACCCCTCCACTTT
NA	TRBV4-1	TRBJ2-7	TRBD1	CASSQGSGGAWEQYF	TGCGCCAGCAGCCAAGGGTCAGGGGGCGCGTGGGAGCAGTACTTC
NA	TRBV25-1	TRBJ1-1	TRBD1	CASSEYGQASEAFF	TGTGCCAGCAGTGAATACGGACAGGCGTCTGAAGCTTTCTTT
NA	TRBV7-6	TRBJ1-4	NA	CASSLEAGEGEKLFF	TGTGCCAGCAGCTTAGAGGCAGGGGAAGGTGAAAAACTGTTTTTT
NA	TRBV29-1	TRBJ1-1	TRBD1	CSADLQGDTEAFF	TGCAGCGCCGATTTACAGGGGGACACTGAAGCTTTCTTT
NA	TRBV7-2	TRBJ1-2	TRBD1	CASSLERRGVYGYTF	TGTGCCAGCAGCTTAGAGCGCAGGGGGGTGTATGGCTACACCTTC
NA	TRBV11-2	TRBJ2-7	TRBD1	CASSYDRGGYEQYF	TGTGCCAGCAGCTATGACAGGGGTGGCTACGAGCAGTACTTC
NA	TRBV6-5	TRBJ2-5	NA	CASSYLGAGRAQYF	TGTGCCAGCAGTTACTTGGGGGCCGGTAGGGCCCAGTACTTC
NA	TRBV11-2	TRBJ2-2	NA	CASSFEGNTGELFF	TGTGCCAGCAGCTTTGAGGGTAACACCGGGGAGCTGTTTTTT
NA	TRBV5-1	TRBJ2-5	NA	CASSPPQGAVQETQYF	TGCGCCAGCAGCCCCCCACAGGGAGCCGTCCAAGAGACCCAGTACTTC
NA	TRBV28	TRBJ2-4	NA	CASREAKNIQYF	TGTGCCAGCCGGGAAGCCAAAAACATTCAGTACTTC
NA	TRBV6-1	TRBJ2-5	NA	CASSEGTGQETQYF	TGTGCCAGCAGTGAAGGCACAGGGCAAGAGACCCAGTACTTC
NA	TRBV30	TRBJ2-7	TRBD1	CAWSVGTVVYEQYF	TGTGCCTGGAGTGTGGGGACAGTGGTCTACGAGCAGTACTTC